This TCR beta chain was obtained from a study of shared clonotypes between healthy human individuals. Worth noting for this clone: What it recognizes is unknown. Other nucleotide sequences from this sample produce the same CDR3.

Terminally differentiated effector memory CD45RA+ cells were left out of the naive CD8 fraction, which was CD45RO-negative and positively selected for CCR7. This CDR3 has 14 residues. Trimming pared 0 bases from V and 2 bases from J, leaving 9 bases between. Germline V CDR1 and CDR2: SGDLS, YYNGEE. Libraries were prepared by immunoSEQ multiplex PCR; TCRdb keeps only in-frame clonotypes and omits some of them. The sample contains about 2 million clones, approximately 95% of which appear only once. Study-wide results and limits: Only blood underwent sampling, and tissue repertoires likely differ.

The J gene is TRBJ2-7, the V gene TRBV9; a weak D match, TRBD2 (6 bases). Input material: naive CD8+ T cells sorted from blood. The clonotype comes from a man between 18 and 29 years old in good health. The CDR3, as DNA: TGTGCCAGCAGCGTAGGCGGGACGGCCTACGAGCAGTACTTC. Its translation is CASSVGGTAYEQYF.